What follows is one T cell receptor (beta chain) and its context. Its specificity is not known. This sample was taken from a study of cytomegalovirus exposure and HLA in healthy donors. Overall study results and limits: Cytomegalovirus association was listed for about 160 TCR beta chains. The classifier reportedly diagnosed cytomegalovirus status with high specificity and sensitivity. TCR sequences were mostly rare, though some public TCRs occurred in many donors.

The germline V gene encodes CDR1 MNHEY and CDR2 SMNVEV (reference sequence). This CDR3 has 14 amino acids. V shed 6 bases, J shed 1 base, and the junction held 1 base outside the gene matches. Data came from immunoSEQ multiplex PCR; TCRdb stores just in-frame clones and leaves some out. The sample carries 150,000 to 200,000 clones, about 89% recorded once. V usage is TRBV27 and J usage is TRBJ2-2, with 8 bases matching TRBD1. The source is a man between 18 and 35 years old in good health and CMV-seropositive. Sequences were obtained from PBMCs. For the CDR3, the DNA is TGTGCCAGCAGAGGACAGGGGAACACCGGGGAGCTGTTTTTT. This sequence encodes CASRGQGNTGELFF.